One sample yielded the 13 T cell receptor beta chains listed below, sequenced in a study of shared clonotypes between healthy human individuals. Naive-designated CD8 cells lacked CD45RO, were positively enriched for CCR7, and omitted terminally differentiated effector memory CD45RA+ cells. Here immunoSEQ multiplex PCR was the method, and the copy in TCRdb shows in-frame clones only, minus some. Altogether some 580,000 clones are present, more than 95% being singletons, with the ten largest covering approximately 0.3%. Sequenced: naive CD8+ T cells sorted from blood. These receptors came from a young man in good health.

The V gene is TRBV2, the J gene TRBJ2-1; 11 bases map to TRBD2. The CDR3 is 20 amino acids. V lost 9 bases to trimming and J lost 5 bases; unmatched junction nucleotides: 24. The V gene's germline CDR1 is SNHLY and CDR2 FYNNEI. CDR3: CARSPETWLAGGPHNNEQFF. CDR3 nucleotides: TGTGCCAGAAGCCCAGAAACCTGGCTAGCGGGAGGACCGCATAACAATGAGCAGTTCTTC. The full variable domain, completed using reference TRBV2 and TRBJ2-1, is EPEVTQTPSHQVTQMGQEVILRCVPISNHLYFYWYRQILGQKVEFLVSFYNNEISEKSEIFDDQFSVERPDGSNFTLKIRSTKLEDSAMYFCARSPETWLAGGPHNNEQFFGPGTRLTVL.

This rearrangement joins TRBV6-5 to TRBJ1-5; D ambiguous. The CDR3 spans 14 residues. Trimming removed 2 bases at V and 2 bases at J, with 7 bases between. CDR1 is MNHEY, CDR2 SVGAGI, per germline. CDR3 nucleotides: TGTGCCAGCAGTTACCAAGAAGGCAATCAGCCCCAGCATTTT. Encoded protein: CASSYQEGNQPQHF.

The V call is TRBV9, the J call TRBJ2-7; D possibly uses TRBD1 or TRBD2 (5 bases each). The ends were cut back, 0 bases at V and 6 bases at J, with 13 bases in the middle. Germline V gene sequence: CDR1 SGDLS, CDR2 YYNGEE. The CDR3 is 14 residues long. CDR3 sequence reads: CASSVGPGRREQYF. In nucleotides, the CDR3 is TGTGCCAGCAGCGTAGGCCCGGGACGACGCGAGCAGTACTTC.

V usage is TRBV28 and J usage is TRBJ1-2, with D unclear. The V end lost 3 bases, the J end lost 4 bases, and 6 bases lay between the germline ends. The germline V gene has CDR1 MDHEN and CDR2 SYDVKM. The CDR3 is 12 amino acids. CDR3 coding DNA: TGTGCCAGCAGTTTGCGCCTCTATGGCTACACCTTC. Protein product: CASSLRLYGYTF.

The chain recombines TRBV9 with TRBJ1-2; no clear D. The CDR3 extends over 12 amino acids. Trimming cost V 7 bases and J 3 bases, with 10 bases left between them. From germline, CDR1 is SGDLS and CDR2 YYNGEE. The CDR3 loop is CASSPGHYGYTF. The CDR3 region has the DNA TGTGCCAGCTCCCCGGGTCACTATGGCTACACCTTC.

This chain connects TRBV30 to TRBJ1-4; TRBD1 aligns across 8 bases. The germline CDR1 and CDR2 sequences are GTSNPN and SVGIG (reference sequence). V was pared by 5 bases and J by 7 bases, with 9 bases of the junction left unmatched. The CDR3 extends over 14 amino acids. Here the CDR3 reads CAWASGGLIEKLFF. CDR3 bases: TGTGCCTGGGCATCAGGGGGCCTGATTGAAAAACTGTTTTTT.

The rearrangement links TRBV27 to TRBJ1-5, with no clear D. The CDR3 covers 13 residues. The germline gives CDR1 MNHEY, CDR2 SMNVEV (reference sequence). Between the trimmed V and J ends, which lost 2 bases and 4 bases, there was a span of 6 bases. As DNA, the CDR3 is TGTGCCAGCAGTTTAGGGCCAAATCAGCCCCAGCATTTT. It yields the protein CASSLGPNQPQHF.

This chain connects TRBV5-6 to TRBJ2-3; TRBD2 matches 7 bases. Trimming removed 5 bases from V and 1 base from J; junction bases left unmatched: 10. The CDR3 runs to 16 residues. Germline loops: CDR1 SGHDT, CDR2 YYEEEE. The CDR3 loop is CASRQVGLAGTDTQYF. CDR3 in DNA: TGTGCCAGCAGGCAGGTGGGTCTAGCGGGCACAGATACGCAGTATTTT. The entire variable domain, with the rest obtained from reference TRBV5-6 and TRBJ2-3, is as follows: DAGVTQSPTHLIKTRGQQVTLRCSPKSGHDTVSWYQQALGQGPQFIFQYYEEEERQRGNFPDRFSGHQFPNYSSELNVNALLLGDSALYLCASRQVGLAGTDTQYFGPGTRLTVL.

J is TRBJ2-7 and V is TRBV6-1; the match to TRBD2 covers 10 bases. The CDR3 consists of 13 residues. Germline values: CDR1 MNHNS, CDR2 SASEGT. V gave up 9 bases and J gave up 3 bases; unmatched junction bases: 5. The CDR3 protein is CASGLAALYEQYF. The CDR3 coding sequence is TGTGCCAGTGGACTAGCGGCCCTCTACGAGCAGTACTTC.

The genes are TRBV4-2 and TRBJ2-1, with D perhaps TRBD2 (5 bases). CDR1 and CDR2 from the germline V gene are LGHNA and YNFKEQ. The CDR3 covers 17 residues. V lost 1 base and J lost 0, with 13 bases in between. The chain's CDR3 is CASSQAALADSYNEQFF. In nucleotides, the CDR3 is TGTGCCAGCAGCCAAGCCGCGCTAGCCGACTCCTACAATGAGCAGTTCTTC.

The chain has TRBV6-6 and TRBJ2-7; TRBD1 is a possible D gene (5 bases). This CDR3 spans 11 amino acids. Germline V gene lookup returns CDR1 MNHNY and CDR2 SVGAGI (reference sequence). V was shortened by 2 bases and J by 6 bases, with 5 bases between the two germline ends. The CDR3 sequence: CASSYTGEQYF. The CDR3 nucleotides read TGTGCCAGCAGTTACACAGGCGAGCAGTACTTC.

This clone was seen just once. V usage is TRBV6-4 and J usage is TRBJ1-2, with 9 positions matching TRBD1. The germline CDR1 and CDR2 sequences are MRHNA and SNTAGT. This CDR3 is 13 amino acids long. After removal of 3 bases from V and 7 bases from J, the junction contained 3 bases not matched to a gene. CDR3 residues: CASSEGQGSGYTF. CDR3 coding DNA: TGTGCCAGCAGTGAAGGACAGGGGTCTGGCTACACCTTC.

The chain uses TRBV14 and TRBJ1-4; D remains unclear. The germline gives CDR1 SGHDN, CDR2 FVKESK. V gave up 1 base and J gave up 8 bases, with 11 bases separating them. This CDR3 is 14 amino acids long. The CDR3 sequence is CASSQGFTFEKLFF. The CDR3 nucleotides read TGTGCCAGCAGCCAAGGTTTTACCTTCGAAAAACTGTTTTTT.